Here is one TCR beta chain with its context. The antigen it recognizes is unknown. The sample holds no much larger clone one base away, and base qualities are not on file. To prepare the library, the immunoSEQ multiplex PCR assay was applied. A mixture of 60 forward primers for TCR Vbeta segments and 13 reverse primers for TCR Jbeta segments was used in the multiplex PCR. The CDR3 region of rearranged TCR beta genes was amplified from genomic DNA with a multiplex PCR assay. The Illumina HiSeq System was used to sequence the amplified TCR beta libraries as 87-base-pair reads. The study's processing was this. A later analysis counted about 76 million unique TCR beta chains across the 670 or so repertoires, and some 11 million of these chains were shared by at least two donors. Raw reads were error-corrected and collapsed into unique sequences by a nearest-neighbor algorithm in which closely related sequences were merged to remove PCR and sequencing errors. CDR3 sequences were aligned to IMGT reference sequences to assign V, D and J gene segments. Each retained sequence needed at least a six-nucleotide match to both a V gene segment and a J gene segment. A rearrangement was called productive if the CDR3 had no stop codons and remained in frame with V and J, and every other rearrangement was called non-productive. CDR3 was defined according to IMGT convention as the region running from the second conserved V-encoded cysteine to the conserved J-encoded phenylalanine. The earlier analysis of a few hundred of the donors excluded sequences that lacked an unambiguous match to a single V gene segment. In an earlier analysis of 450 to 700 of the donors, V segments were called functional above 56.7% productive rearrangements and were called segregating when the between-donor standard deviation exceeded 5%. A statistical classification framework was built to diagnose cytomegalovirus status from the catalog of TCR beta chain sequences. A later analysis assigned V and J genes by comparing TCR nucleotide sequences with IMGT/GENE-DB human TR gene sequences. In a later analysis, CDR3 sequences and most-parsimonious VDJ recombination scenarios were assigned using the TCRdist pipeline. In a later analysis, each TCR beta chain was defined by its CDR3 amino acid sequence together with its V-gene family, and reads lacking a unique V-gene family were excluded. A later analysis removed 550 to 650 highly shared, low-generation-probability nucleotide sequences to deal with suspected cross-contamination and a sequencing artifact. For each public chain, a later analysis derived a clonal expansion index from normalized ranks of inferred template counts within each repertoire. In a later analysis, generation probabilities were computed with a VDJ recombination model fitted to out-of-frame rearrangements, and the resulting probabilities were checked against IGoR. Hypergeometric tests were used in a later analysis to score TCR-TCR, TCR-HLA and TCR-CMV co-occurrence, with a repertoire-size bias correction applied to the TCR pairs. To estimate false discovery rates, a later analysis permuted the HLA or CMV assignments 20 times. In a later analysis, co-occurring TCRs were grouped using DBSCAN, with TCRdist sequence similarity added in when clustering inside HLA-allele-positive subsets. Co-occurrence clustering excluded repertoires with fewer than 30,000 or more than 120,000 public chains, plus five with anomalous nucleotide sharing. TCRdb provides this immuneACCESS table in a form limited to in-frame rearrangements. Some clones are lacking; in checked studies, under half of them reflect an unresolved V gene, and why the rest are absent is not known. That table is the source of V, J and clone size, and D and trimming were worked out from the DNA. This sample holds around 180,000 clones; over 60% were observed only once. The top ten clonotypes cover approximately 0.99% of the sample.

The CDR3 runs 16 residues from the cysteine to the phenylalanine. The CDR3 DNA has 48 bases and is translated from base 1. Trimming at the junction amounts to 4 bases on V and 3 bases on J, and the germline ends lie 16 bases apart. Via the germline V gene, CDR1 is SGHRS and CDR2 YFSETQ. These data belong to a study of cytomegalovirus exposure and HLA in healthy donors (dated by TCRdb to the late 2010s). Concerning the study at large: According to an earlier analysis of a few hundred of the donors, about 179 million T cells yielded some 110 million unique TCR beta sequences and 276 Gb of sequence data. Around 320 gigabases of sequencing data and roughly 90 million unique TCR sequences were included in an early release covering roughly 700 HLA-typed donors. Among the roughly 400 genotyped donors, around 81% belonged to the genetic ancestry cluster associated with self-reported Caucasian donors. The study aimed to test whether signatures of past pathogen exposure could be identified by cataloging public T cell receptors. The study profiled the T cell repertoires of hundreds of subjects by immunosequencing and related them to cytomegalovirus serostatus. Besides the first cohort of 550 to 750 subjects, a separate validation cohort made up of 120 different subjects was used. To predict cytomegalovirus infection status, the study brought together high-throughput TCR immunosequencing, statistical association of individual TCRs with disease status, and machine learning. A later analysis re-analyzed previously published TCR beta repertoires from roughly 690 donors and added high-resolution HLA genotyping to study TCR occurrence patterns. Rather than drawing on any new phenotypic data, the later analysis identified candidate immune exposures from TCR beta sequences and the way those sequences occurred across donors. An earlier analysis of about 620 of the donors applied high-throughput TCR beta sequencing to assess whether each TCR beta V gene segment acted as functional or pseudogenic. Donor age, sex, ethnicity and CMV serostatus were compiled alongside the repertoire data. In a later genetic analysis, genome-wide SNP genotypes for about 60% of the 666 donors were used, and that subset was treated as a discovery cohort. All discovery cohort repertoires had been generated using a single sequencing platform. Class I and class II HLA loci were covered by the typing at four-digit resolution. Typing coverage differed by locus: A, B, C, DRB1 and DQB1 were typed in roughly 620-630 donors, DQA1 in roughly 500, DPA1 in roughly 590, and DPB1 in 472. Four or five DR-DQ haplotypes were handled as single units for association and clustering, since linkage in the cohort was strong. Among some 400 genotyped donors of the cohort, an average of approximately 250,000 unique TCR beta nucleotide sequences were sequenced per donor, roughly 20% of them non-productive.

General study outcomes and caveats: In a later analysis, TCR association rates were found to vary across HLA loci, with the most associated TCRs seen for DRB1 alleles and the fewest for HLA-C alleles. For the cohort, immune exposure information was limited to CMV serostatus. In a later genetic analysis, fewer N-insertions in productive TCRs were reported among donors in an Asian-associated ancestry cluster than the roughly 640-donor mean. In a later analysis, HLA-associated TCR beta chains were found to be more clonally expanded and to have lower generation probabilities than equally common non-associated chains. At a false discovery rate of 0.05, a later analysis linked around 15,000 TCR beta sequences to specific HLA alleles. Most CMV-associated TCR beta chains appeared to be HLA-restricted in a later analysis, and the HLA associations seemed to be driven largely by CMV exposure. In a later genetic analysis, a missense DCLRE1C variant was associated with V-gene and J-gene trimming of TCR beta chains, and the association was replicated in an independent cohort. Some IMGT-functional V segments, including TRBV6-2 and TRBV6-3, could not be distinguished by the 87-base-pair reads and were therefore excluded. Across donors, most TCR sequences were observed very rarely, whereas some public TCRs were present in many individuals. Because counts were too low, about 17 rarely observed V segments, including chromosome 9 orphons, were excluded from the earlier analysis of about 500 of the donors. According to a later analysis, parvovirus B19, influenza, CMV and Epstein-Barr virus appeared linked to several top co-occurrence clusters. The classifier was reported to diagnose cytomegalovirus status with high specificity and sensitivity in both the original cohort and the validation cohort. Linkage disequilibrium might explain the correlated functional status among segregating V segments, but an unknown experimental factor could not be ruled out. A cluster of highly shared sequence variants was judged likely to represent a technical artifact of the sequencing pipeline. Sequencing depth was assumed to be roughly uniform across donors in the presence/absence analyses, though that assumption may not hold. When HLA alleles, especially DR and DQ, strongly co-occurred, TCR associations were difficult to assign to individual alleles. The authors suggested that the approach could potentially be extended to other disease states and immunological phenotypes. This cohort had only TCR beta chains sequenced, and the lack of alpha or paired-chain data limited which features could be detected. Because HLA typing was unavailable for some donors at each locus, only the typed subset was used in association tests. In vitro tests confirmed that a few of the cytomegalovirus-associated TCR beta chains recognize cytomegalovirus antigens. A total of about 150 TCR beta chains were listed by the study as associated with cytomegalovirus. A further reported finding was that TCR beta sequences accurately predicted the HLA-A and HLA-B alleles for most subjects in the first cohort. Broadly in line with IMGT annotations, most TCR beta V segments showed up in productive rearrangements about 87% or about 30% of the time in an earlier analysis of 450 to 750 of the donors.

In total, 500 to 700 healthy bone marrow donors made up the cohort. All cohort members were sampled while nominally healthy, although unrecorded immune exposures were likely present. The donor was CMV seronegative and was included in the group of 352 seronegative cohort members. Each donor provided a peripheral blood sample, and peripheral blood mononuclear cells were used for TCR beta sequencing. The Qiagen DNeasy Blood Extraction Kit was used to extract genomic DNA from the blood cell samples. The material sequenced was PBMCs. The receptor chain draws on TRBV5-1 and TRBJ2-2, and perhaps TRBD2 as D gene, on 6 matching bases. The source of this sequence is a woman aged 40 to 55 in good health and CMV-seronegative. The DNA sequence reads TGCGCCAGCAGCCAAGGGCGGGGAGTGGACACCGGGGAGCTGTTTTTT. It encodes CASSQGRGVDTGELFF.